One and the same sample provided the 21 T cell receptor beta chains below, sequenced in a study of cytotoxic CD8 clonotypes in ibrutinib-treated CLL. Data came from immunoSEQ multiplex PCR; TCRdb stores just in-frame clones and leaves some out. The data contain 150,000 to 200,000 clones, nearly 90% of them singletons. The source material was PBMCs, sampled at disease progression, from a patient treated with ibrutinib. The receptors here all came from a human donor with chronic lymphocytic leukemia.

The rearrangement joins TRBV6-6 to TRBJ1-2, with no clear D. The V gene's germline CDR1 is MNHNY and CDR2 SVGAGI (reference sequence). The V gene lost 7 bases and the J gene lost 7 bases, with 7 bases spanning the gap. The CDR3 is 10 amino acids. In nucleotides, the CDR3 is TGTGCCAGCACCGCGGGTGGCTACACCTTC. The encoded protein is CASTAGGYTF.

J is TRBJ2-1 and V is TRBV7-9; the D gene is possibly TRBD2 (5 bases). The germline V gene has CDR1 SEHNR and CDR2 FQNEAQ (reference sequence). V lost 4 bases and J 9 bases, leaving 10 bases between the germline ends. CDR3 size: 12 residues. CDR3 in amino acids: CASSYVEVEQFF. As DNA, the CDR3 is TGTGCCAGCAGCTACGTGGAGGTTGAGCAGTTCTTC.

This sequence joins TRBV7-2 and TRBJ1-4, with D uncertain. CDR3 length equals 14 residues. Germline CDR1 and CDR2: SGHTA and FQGNSA. The V gene lost 1 base and the J gene lost 7 bases, with 10 bases spanning the gap. The CDR3 reads CASSLGRRGEKLFF. The DNA of the CDR3 is TGTGCCAGCAGCTTAGGTCGAAGAGGTGAAAAACTGTTTTTT.

The chain links TRBV7-3 to TRBJ2-3, with TRBD2 as a possible D gene (5 bases). V lost 1 base, J lost 3 bases, and 11 bases lay in between. Germline values: CDR1 SGHTA, CDR2 FQGTGA. This CDR3 is 15 amino acids long. The DNA of the CDR3 is TGTGCCAGCAGCTTAATAAGAAGGGAGACAGATACGCAGTATTTT. Translated: CASSLIRRETDTQYF.

This chain joins TRBV5-1 and TRBJ1-5, with D hard to call. Germline V gene data show CDR1 as SGHRS and CDR2 as YFSETQ. The CDR3 extends over 11 amino acids. Trimming took 4 bases from V and 7 from J, leaving 6 bases between them. The CDR3 DNA follows: TGCGCCAGCAGCCCGGGACAGCCCCAGCATTTT. It encodes CASSPGQPQHF.

The gene calls are TRBV5-1 and TRBJ2-1; D is perhaps TRBD2 (6 bases). From germline, CDR1 is SGHRS and CDR2 YFSETQ. Trimming removed 4 bases from V and 6 bases from J, with 17 bases in between. The CDR3 spans 15 residues. The CDR3 DNA sequence: TGCGCCAGCAGCCTAGGGGACTTAAACTCCAATGAGCAGTTCTTC. Its translation: CASSLGDLNSNEQFF. The whole variable domain, filled in from reference TRBV5-1 and TRBJ2-1, reads KAGVTQTPRYLIKTRGQQVTLSCSPISGHRSVSWYQQTPGQGLQFLFEYFSETQRNKGNFPGRFSGRQFSNSRSEMNVSTLELGDSALYLCASSLGDLNSNEQFFGPGTRLTVL.

A note on this clone: Other DNA sequences in the sample encode the same CDR3. The chain joins TRBV6-1 to TRBJ1-4; a weak D match, TRBD1 (6 bases). CDR3 length: 15 amino acids. CDR1 is MNHNS and CDR2 is SASEGT in the germline V gene. V was pared by 7 bases and J by 3 bases, with 15 bases between. CDR3 DNA: TGTGCCAGCACCCCAACAGGGTCACCTAATGAAAAACTGTTTTTT. Encoded protein: CASTPTGSPNEKLFF.

The chain links TRBV27 to TRBJ2-3; no reliable D call. Germline V lookup: CDR1 MNHEY, CDR2 SMNVEV (reference sequence). Trimming took 6 bases from V and 7 from J, leaving 20 bases between them. The CDR3 totals 15 residues. In DNA, the CDR3 is TGTGCCAGCAGGCTTACCCCCCCCGCAAGAAATACGCAGTATTTT. Residues: CASRLTPPARNTQYF.

This clone has only one observation. The rearrangement joins TRBV30 to TRBJ1-2; D gene ambiguous. There are 13 residues in the CDR3. Deletions cut 0 bases from V and 4 bases from J, with 9 bases between. Germline CDR1 and CDR2: GTSNPN and SVGIG (reference sequence). The CDR3 spells CAWSVGQFYGYTF. The CDR3 nucleotides are TGTGCCTGGAGTGTAGGGCAGTTCTATGGCTACACCTTC.

The chain couples TRBV27 to TRBJ2-1, with 9 bases aligning to TRBD2. The length of the CDR3 is 14 residues. V was clipped by 7 bases and J by 5 bases; unmatched bases: 6. Germline lookup yields CDR1 MNHEY and CDR2 SMNVEV (reference sequence). This CDR3 reads CASTKTSGHNEQFF. The CDR3 bases are TGTGCCAGCACTAAGACTAGCGGACACAATGAGCAGTTCTTC.

The gene calls are TRBV2 and TRBJ2-3; unclear D gene. The V end lost 7 bases, the J end lost 3 bases, and 11 bases lay between the germline ends. This CDR3 has 13 residues. Germline assignment: CDR1 SNHLY and CDR2 FYNNEI. The CDR3 nucleotides are TGTGCCAGCATCAACTCGGCGACAGATACGCAGTATTTT. Translation: CASINSATDTQYF.

V and J are TRBV6-1 and TRBJ2-2; D not certain. CDR1 MNHNS and CDR2 SASEGT come from the germline V gene. V was pared by 1 base and J by 3 bases, with 15 bases between. The CDR3 has 17 residues. Written as DNA, the CDR3 is TGTGCCAGCAGTGAAGGATCAGGTATCGAATACACCGGGGAGCTGTTTTTT. As protein: CASSEGSGIEYTGELFF.

The rearrangement uses TRBV6-4 and TRBJ1-2; a weak D match, TRBD1 (6 bases). There are 13 residues in the CDR3. CDR1 and CDR2 (germline): MRHNA, SNTAGT. V gave up 0 bases and J gave up 4 bases, with 6 bases separating them. DNA of the CDR3: TGTGCCAGCAGTGACTCCAGGGGCTATGGCTACACCTTC. Translated, it gives CASSDSRGYGYTF.

The chain uses TRBV7-8 and TRBJ2-1; 7 bases are shared with TRBD2. Germline CDR1 and CDR2: SGHVS and FQNEAQ. The CDR3 is 15 amino acids. The V gene end was trimmed by 3 bases and the J gene end by 9 bases; junction bases not matched to a gene: 11. This CDR3 reads CASSLVRENRGEQFF. The CDR3 region has the DNA TGTGCCAGCAGCTTGGTGCGGGAGAATCGAGGTGAGCAGTTCTTC.

The chain has TRBV27 and TRBJ2-1; 7 bases are a match to TRBD1. Germline V gene lookup returns CDR1 MNHEY and CDR2 SMNVEV (reference sequence). Trimming cost V 5 bases and J 0 bases; bases outside gene matches: 4. The CDR3 is made up of 15 amino acids. The CDR3 loop is CASSPRDSSYNEQFF. In DNA, the CDR3 is TGTGCCAGCAGTCCCCGGGACAGCTCCTACAATGAGCAGTTCTTC.

V usage is TRBV7-2 and J usage is TRBJ1-4; D unclear. The ends were cut back, 5 bases at V and 5 bases at J, with 9 bases in the middle. Germline CDR1 reads SGHTA; CDR2 reads FQGNSA. This CDR3 is 13 amino acids long. The CDR3 here is CASSAYYNEKLFF. CDR3 sequence (DNA): TGTGCCAGCAGCGCGTACTACAATGAAAAACTGTTTTTT. The full variable domain, in which reference TRBV7-2 and TRBJ1-4 provide the parts outside the CDR3, is GAGVSQSPSNKVTEKGKDVELRCDPISGHTALYWYRQSLGQGLEFLIYFQGNSAPDKSGLPSDRFSAERTGGSVSTLTIQRTQQEDSAVYLCASSAYYNEKLFFGSGTQLSVL.

This chain uses TRBV9 with TRBJ2-1; D gene unclear. V lost 6 bases and J lost 4, with 11 bases in between. The length of the CDR3 is 13 residues. Germline V CDR1 and CDR2: SGDLS, YYNGEE. The CDR3 DNA reads as TGTGCCAGCAAGTGGGCCCCATACAATGAGCAGTTCTTC. As protein: CASKWAPYNEQFF.

V and J are TRBV5-8 and TRBJ1-2; the D gene is possibly TRBD1 (6 bases). V was clipped by 1 base and J by 8 bases, with 12 bases between them. The germline gives CDR1 SGHTS, CDR2 YDEGEE. The CDR3 extends over 13 amino acids. CDR3 in amino acids: CASSLPGDGGYTF. The CDR3 DNA is TGTGCCAGCAGCTTGCCAGGGGATGGCGGCTACACCTTC. Using reference TRBV5-8 and TRBJ1-2 for the parts outside the CDR3, the full variable domain is EAGVTQSPTHLIKTRGQQATLRCSPISGHTSVYWYQQALGLGLQFLLWYDEGEERNRGNFPPRFSGRQFPNYSSELNVNALELEDSALYLCASSLPGDGGYTFGSGTRLTVV.

The V call is TRBV6-5, the J call TRBJ1-2, with no clear D. The CDR3 has 16 residues. Germline V gene data show CDR1 as MNHEY and CDR2 as SVGAGI. Deletions cut 0 bases from V and 1 base from J, with 12 bases between. The chain's CDR3 is CASSYSRAGHNYGYTF. CDR3 bases: TGTGCCAGCAGTTACTCTAGGGCAGGCCATAACTATGGCTACACCTTC.

The chain is built from TRBV9 and TRBJ2-5; TRBD1 or TRBD2 may be the D gene (5 bases each). Germline CDR1 SGDLS, CDR2 YYNGEE. With 2 bases removed from V and 4 bases from J, the gap between germline ends came to 15 bases. The CDR3 covers 15 residues. The CDR3 DNA sequence: TGTGCCAGCAGCGTCGCACCCGGGGCTACAGAGACCCAGTACTTC. Translating gives CASSVAPGATETQYF.

J is TRBJ2-7 and V is TRBV7-9; TRBD1 might be the D (6 bases). The V end was cut by 3 bases, the J end by 7 bases, with 13 bases between. The CDR3 sequence is 13 residues long. CDR1 and CDR2 (germline): SEHNR, FQNEAQ (reference sequence). CDR3 in amino acids: CASSLGATGEQYF. The CDR3 DNA reads as TGTGCCAGCAGCTTGGGGGCAACGGGGGAGCAGTACTTC.